This paragraph reports one TCR beta chain. About 20-55 mg of tumor tissue was diced per sample. This entry comes from a study of early stage breast cancer tumors. Study-wide context: Among approximately 12 ER+/PR+/HER2- tumors, eight were ductal, four lobular.

Each sample had two DNA replicates, around 0.45 ug blood or about 1.5 ug tissue. TCRdb's table, derived via immunoSEQ multiplex PCR, lists solely in-frame clones and lacks some. Found here are some 5,000 clones, roughly 60% of them singletons; the top ten hold approximately 25%. V lost 0 bases to trimming and J lost 8 bases; unmatched junction nucleotides: 5. The CDR3 loop spans 14 amino acids. Germline CDR1 and CDR2: SGHRS and YFSETQ. This clonotype was obtained from a person in their fifties with breast cancer. The sample comprised breast tumor tissue. V gene TRBV5-1 combines with J gene TRBJ2-1; 7 nucleotides agree with TRBD2. This CDR3 is CASSLGQGGDEQFF. CDR3 sequence (DNA): TGCGCCAGCAGCTTGGGGCAGGGAGGGGATGAGCAGTTCTTC.